The following is a TCR beta chain sequence with its context. Its antigen remains unidentified. This CDR3 is 18 amino acids long. The V end was cut by 0 bases, the J end by 1 base, with 20 bases between. Germline CDR1 SGHDT, CDR2 YYEEEE. The data stem from a study of cytomegalovirus exposure and HLA in healthy donors. Study results and caveats: Fewer N-insertions (relative to the roughly 700-donor mean) were reportedly seen in an Asian-associated ancestry cluster in a later analysis. A likely sequencing artifact accounted for one observed cluster of highly shared sequence variants.

The study ran its PCR with 60 Vbeta and 13 Jbeta primers. Profiled with immunoSEQ multiplex PCR; TCRdb holds only in-frame clones, not every one. The sample records roughly 130,000 clones, roughly 74% being singletons. Input material: PBMCs. This receptor was obtained from a woman aged 50 to 60 in good health and CMV-seropositive. This chain links TRBV5-6 with TRBJ2-7, with a weak D call TRBD2 (6 bases). The CDR3 DNA is TGTGCCAGCAGCTTGGCCGCGGGACGCCTGGCGGTTTCCTACGAGCAGTACTTC. Amino acid sequence: CASSLAAGRLAVSYEQYF. Looking up the rest from reference TRBV5-6 and TRBJ2-7 gives the full variable domain: DAGVTQSPTHLIKTRGQQVTLRCSPKSGHDTVSWYQQALGQGPQFIFQYYEEEERQRGNFPDRFSGHQFPNYSSELNVNALLLGDSALYLCASSLAAGRLAVSYEQYFGPGTRLTVT.